This T cell receptor beta chain was captured in a study of glioma-infiltrating T cells after dendritic cell vaccination. Study-level information: Samples are from glioblastoma patients in Phase I and II dendritic cell vaccine trials. Between the early 2000s and the early 2010s, patients got autologous tumor lysate-pulsed dendritic cell vaccines.

This CDR3 spans 14 amino acids. V lost 5 bases and J lost 5; bases outside the gene matches: 6. Germline V CDR1 and CDR2: SGHAT, FQNNGV. The primer mix had 60 V beta and 13 J beta primers. Generated by immunoSEQ multiplex PCR, the TCRdb table keeps only in-frame clones and is missing some. The sample comprises roughly 62,000 clones, roughly 80% of which are singletons, and 15% to 17% rests with the top ten. This clone was detected only once. Time point meaning: after dendritic cell vaccination, including at tumor progression/relapse. Only patients with spare fresh-frozen tumor and over two years of follow-up were included.

The chain carries TRBV11-2 and TRBJ2-3, with 8 bases that match TRBD2. Sequenced material: blood, taken after dendritic cell vaccination. This clonotype was obtained from a human donor with glioblastoma. DNA for the CDR3: TGTGCCAGCAGCCGGGGGGGAGAACGAGATACGCAGTATTTT. It specifies CASSRGGERDTQYF.